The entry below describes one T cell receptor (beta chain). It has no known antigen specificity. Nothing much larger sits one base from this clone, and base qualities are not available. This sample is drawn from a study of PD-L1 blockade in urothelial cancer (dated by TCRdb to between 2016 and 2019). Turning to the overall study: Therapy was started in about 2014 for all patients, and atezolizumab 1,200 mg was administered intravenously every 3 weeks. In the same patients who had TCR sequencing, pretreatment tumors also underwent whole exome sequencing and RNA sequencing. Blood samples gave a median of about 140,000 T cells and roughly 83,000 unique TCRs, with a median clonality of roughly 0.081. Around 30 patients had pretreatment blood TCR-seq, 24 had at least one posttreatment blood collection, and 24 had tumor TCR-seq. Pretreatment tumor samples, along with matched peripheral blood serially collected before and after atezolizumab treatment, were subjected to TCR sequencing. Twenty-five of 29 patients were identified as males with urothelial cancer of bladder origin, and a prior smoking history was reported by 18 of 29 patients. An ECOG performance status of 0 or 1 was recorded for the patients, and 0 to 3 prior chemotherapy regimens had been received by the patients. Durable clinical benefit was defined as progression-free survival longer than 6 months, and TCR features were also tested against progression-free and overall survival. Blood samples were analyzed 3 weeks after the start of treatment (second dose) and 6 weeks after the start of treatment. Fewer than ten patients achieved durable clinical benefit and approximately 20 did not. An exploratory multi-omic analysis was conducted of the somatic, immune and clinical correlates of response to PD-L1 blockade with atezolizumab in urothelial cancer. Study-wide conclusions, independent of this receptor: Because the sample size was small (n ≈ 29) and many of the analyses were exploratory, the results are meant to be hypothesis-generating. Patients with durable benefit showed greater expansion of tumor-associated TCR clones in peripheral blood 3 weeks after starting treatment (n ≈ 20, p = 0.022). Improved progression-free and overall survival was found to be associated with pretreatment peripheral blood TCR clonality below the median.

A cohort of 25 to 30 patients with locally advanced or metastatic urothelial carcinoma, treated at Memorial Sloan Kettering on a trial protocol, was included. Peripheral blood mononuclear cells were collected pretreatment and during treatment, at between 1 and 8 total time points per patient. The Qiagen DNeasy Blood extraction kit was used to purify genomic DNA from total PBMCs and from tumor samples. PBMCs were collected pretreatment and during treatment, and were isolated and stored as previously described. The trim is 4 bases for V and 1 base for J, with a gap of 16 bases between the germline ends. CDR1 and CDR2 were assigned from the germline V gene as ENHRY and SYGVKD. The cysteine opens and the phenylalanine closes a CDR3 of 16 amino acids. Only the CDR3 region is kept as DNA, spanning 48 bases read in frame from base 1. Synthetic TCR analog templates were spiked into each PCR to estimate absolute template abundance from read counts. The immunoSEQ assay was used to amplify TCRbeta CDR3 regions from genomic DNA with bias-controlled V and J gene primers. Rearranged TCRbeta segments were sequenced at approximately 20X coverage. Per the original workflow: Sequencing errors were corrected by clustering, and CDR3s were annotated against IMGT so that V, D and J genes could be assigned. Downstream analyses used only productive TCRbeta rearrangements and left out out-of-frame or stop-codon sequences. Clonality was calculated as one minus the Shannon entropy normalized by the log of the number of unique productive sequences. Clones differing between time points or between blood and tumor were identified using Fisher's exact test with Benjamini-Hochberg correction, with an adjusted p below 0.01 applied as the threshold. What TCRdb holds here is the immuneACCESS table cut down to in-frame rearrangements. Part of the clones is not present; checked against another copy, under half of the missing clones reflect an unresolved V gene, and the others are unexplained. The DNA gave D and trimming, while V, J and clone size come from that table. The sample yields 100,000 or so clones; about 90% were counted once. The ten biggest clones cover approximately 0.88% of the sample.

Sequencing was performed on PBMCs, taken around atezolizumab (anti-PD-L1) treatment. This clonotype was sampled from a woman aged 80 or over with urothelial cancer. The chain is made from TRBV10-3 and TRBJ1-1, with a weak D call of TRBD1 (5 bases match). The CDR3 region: CAISGTGGPTNTEAFF. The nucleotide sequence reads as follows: TGTGCCATCAGTGGGACGGGGGGACCAACGAACACTGAAGCTTTCTTT.